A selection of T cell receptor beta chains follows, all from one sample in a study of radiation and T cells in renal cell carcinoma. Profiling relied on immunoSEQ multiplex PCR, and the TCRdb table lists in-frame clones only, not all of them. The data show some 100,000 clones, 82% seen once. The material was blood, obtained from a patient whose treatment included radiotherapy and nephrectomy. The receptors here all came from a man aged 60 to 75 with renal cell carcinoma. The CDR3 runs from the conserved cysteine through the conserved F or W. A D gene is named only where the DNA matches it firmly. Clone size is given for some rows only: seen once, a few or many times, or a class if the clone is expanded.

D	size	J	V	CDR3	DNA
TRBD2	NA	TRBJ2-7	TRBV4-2	CASSQLSSGSREQYF	TGTGCCAGCAGCCAATTGTCTAGCGGGAGTCGGGAGCAGTACTTC
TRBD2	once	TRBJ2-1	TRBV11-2	CASSLDRLAGVEEQFF	TGTGCCAGCAGCTTAGATCGACTAGCGGGAGTGGAAGAGCAGTTCTTC
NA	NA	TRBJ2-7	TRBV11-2	CASSLLPYEQYF	TGTGCCAGCAGCTTATTACCCTACGAGCAGTACTTC
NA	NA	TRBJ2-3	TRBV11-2	CASSLDGTSTDTQYF	TGTGCCAGCAGCTTAGACGGAACCAGCACAGATACGCAGTATTTT
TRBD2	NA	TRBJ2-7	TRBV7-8	CASSLTSGSTEQYF	TGTGCCAGCAGCCTGACTAGCGGGAGTACCGAGCAGTACTTC
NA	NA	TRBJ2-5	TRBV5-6	CASMRTEETQYF	TGTGCCAGCATGCGGACGGAAGAGACCCAGTACTTC
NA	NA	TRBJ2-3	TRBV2	CASRSGPGADTQYF	TGTGCCAGCAGATCCGGACCGGGGGCAGATACGCAGTATTTT
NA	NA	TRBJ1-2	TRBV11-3	CASSLGGPPNYGYTF	TGTGCCAGCAGCTTAGGGGGACCACCTAACTATGGCTACACCTTC
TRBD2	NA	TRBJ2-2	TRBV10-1	CASSAPGLAGPGELFF	TGCGCCAGCAGCGCCCCGGGACTAGCGGGGCCCGGGGAGCTGTTTTTT
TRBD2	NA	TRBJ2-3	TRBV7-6	CASSRTSGRAMTDTQYF	TGTGCCAGCAGCCGGACTAGCGGGAGGGCCATGACAGATACGCAGTATTTT
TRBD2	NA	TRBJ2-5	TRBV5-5	CASTIPGLGAETQYF	TGTGCCAGCACCATACCGGGACTAGGTGCGGAGACCCAGTACTTC
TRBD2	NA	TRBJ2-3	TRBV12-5	CASGRSGRAADTQYF	TGTGCTAGTGGGCGTAGCGGGAGGGCCGCAGATACGCAGTATTTT
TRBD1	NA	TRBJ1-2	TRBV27	CASSATGDLYGYTF	TGTGCCAGCAGTGCGACAGGGGACCTCTATGGCTACACCTTC
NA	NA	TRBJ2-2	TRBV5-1	CASSLWGDQNTGELFF	TGCGCCAGCAGCTTGTGGGGCGACCAGAACACCGGGGAGCTGTTTTTT
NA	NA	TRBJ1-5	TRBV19	CASSLRPRQPQHF	TGTGCCAGCAGCCTTAGACCCCGGCAGCCCCAGCATTTT
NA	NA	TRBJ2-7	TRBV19	CASRGDATSSYEQYF	TGTGCCAGTAGGGGGGACGCCACCAGCTCCTACGAGCAGTACTTC
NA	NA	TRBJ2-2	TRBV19	CASSSPRRNTGELFF	TGTGCCAGTAGTAGCCCGAGACGTAACACCGGGGAGCTGTTTTTT
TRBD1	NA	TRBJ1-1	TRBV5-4	CASSLQGAWDTEAFF	TGTGCCAGCAGCCTACAGGGGGCTTGGGACACTGAAGCTTTCTTT
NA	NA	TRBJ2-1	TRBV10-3	CAISEYSNEQFF	TGTGCCATCAGTGAGTATAGCAATGAGCAGTTCTTC
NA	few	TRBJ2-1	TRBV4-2	CASSFTGTGQGEQFF	TGTGCCAGCAGCTTTACCGGGACCGGGCAGGGTGAGCAGTTCTTC
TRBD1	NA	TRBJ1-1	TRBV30	CAWSEPGQRLPNF	TGTGCCTGGAGTGAGCCGGGACAGCGACTTCCTAACTTT
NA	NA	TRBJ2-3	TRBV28	CASTSTDTQYF	TGTGCCAGCACTTCCACAGATACGCAGTATTTT
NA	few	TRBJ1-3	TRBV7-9	CASSLHHPPGNTIYF	TGTGCCAGCAGCTTACACCATCCCCCTGGAAACACCATATATTTT
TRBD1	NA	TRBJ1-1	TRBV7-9	CASSLTPGQLSGTEAFF	TGTGCCAGCAGCTTAACCCCGGGACAGCTTTCCGGCACTGAAGCTTTCTTT
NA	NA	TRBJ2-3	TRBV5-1	CASSPRAASTDTQYF	TGCGCCAGCAGCCCCCGGGCAGCTAGCACAGATACGCAGTATTTT
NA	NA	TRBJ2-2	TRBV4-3	CASSLLRGEVTGELFF	TGCGCCAGCAGCCTACTGAGGGGGGAGGTCACCGGGGAGCTGTTTTTT
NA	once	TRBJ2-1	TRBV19	CASSMGGLSSYNEQFF	TGTGCCAGTAGTATGGGGGGGCTGAGCTCCTACAATGAGCAGTTCTTC
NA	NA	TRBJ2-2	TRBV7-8	CASSLVLNTGELFF	TGTGCCAGCAGCTTAGTCTTAAACACCGGGGAGCTGTTTTTT
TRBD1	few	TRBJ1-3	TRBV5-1	CASSLRGLDGNTIYF	TGCGCCAGCAGCCTCAGGGGGCTAGATGGAAACACCATATATTTT
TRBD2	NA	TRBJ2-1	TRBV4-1	CASSRTSGRYNEQFF	TGCGCCAGCAGCCGCACTAGCGGCCGATACAATGAGCAGTTCTTC